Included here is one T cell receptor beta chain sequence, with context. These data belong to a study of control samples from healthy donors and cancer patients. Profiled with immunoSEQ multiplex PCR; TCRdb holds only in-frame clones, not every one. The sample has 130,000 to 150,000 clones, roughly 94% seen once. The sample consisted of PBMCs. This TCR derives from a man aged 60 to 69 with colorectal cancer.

This CDR3 reads CAWSRAGPEAFF. The CDR3 nucleotides read TGTGCCTGGAGTAGGGCAGGGCCTGAAGCTTTCTTT. The rearrangement uses TRBV30 and TRBJ1-1, with D possibly matching TRBD1 (5 bases). The CDR3 contains 12 residues. Germline V gene lookup returns CDR1 GTSNPN and CDR2 SVGIG (reference sequence). Trimming pared 2 bases from V and 6 bases from J, leaving 10 bases between.